These T cell receptor beta chains were read from a single sample in a study of cytomegalovirus exposure and HLA in healthy donors. Some clones are missing from TCRdb's copy, which holds only in-frame ones; the method was immunoSEQ multiplex PCR. The sample's table shows about 130,000 clones. Source material: PBMCs. The origin of the receptors is a woman in her sixties or seventies in good health and CMV-seronegative. Each CDR3 is given with its conserved first and last residue. D genes are given only for firm matches.

v_call	d_call	j_call	cdr3_nt	cdr3_aa
TRBV7-2	-	TRBJ1-1	TGTGCCAGCAGCTTCCTTCCGACAGTGGGGACTGAAGCTTTCTTT	CASSFLPTVGTEAFF
TRBV10-2	-	TRBJ2-7	TGCGCCAGCAGTGACCAGGGATACGAGCAGTACTTC	CASSDQGYEQYF
TRBV5-1	TRBD2	TRBJ2-1	TGCGCCAGCAGCTTGAGAACTAGCGGTTACAATGAGCAGTTCTTC	CASSLRTSGYNEQFF
TRBV10-3	-	TRBJ2-1	TGTGCCAGTCGGGGATCCTACAATGAGCAGTTCTTC	CASRGSYNEQFF
TRBV7-3	TRBD1	TRBJ1-6	TGTGCCAGCAGCTACAGGGGGATGAATTCACCCCTCCACTTT	CASSYRGMNSPLHF
TRBV7-3	-	TRBJ2-2	TGTGCCAGCAGGGGGGGGAACACCGGGGAGCTGTTTTTT	CASRGGNTGELFF
TRBV4-1	-	TRBJ2-6	TGCGCCAGCAAGAAGGGGGGGCCTGGGGCCAACGTCCTGACTTTC	CASKKGGPGANVLTF
TRBV7-3	TRBD1	TRBJ2-2	TGTGCCAGCAGCCCCGGACAGGGCAACACCGGGGAGCTGTTTTTT	CASSPGQGNTGELFF
TRBV4-1	TRBD2	TRBJ2-2	TGCGCCAGCACCCGCAACTCGGGGGGGAACACCGGGGAGCTGTTTTTT	CASTRNSGGNTGELFF
TRBV6-5	-	TRBJ2-2	TGTGCCAGCAGTCCCCCGGGGAGGAACACCGGGGAGCTGTTTTTT	CASSPPGRNTGELFF